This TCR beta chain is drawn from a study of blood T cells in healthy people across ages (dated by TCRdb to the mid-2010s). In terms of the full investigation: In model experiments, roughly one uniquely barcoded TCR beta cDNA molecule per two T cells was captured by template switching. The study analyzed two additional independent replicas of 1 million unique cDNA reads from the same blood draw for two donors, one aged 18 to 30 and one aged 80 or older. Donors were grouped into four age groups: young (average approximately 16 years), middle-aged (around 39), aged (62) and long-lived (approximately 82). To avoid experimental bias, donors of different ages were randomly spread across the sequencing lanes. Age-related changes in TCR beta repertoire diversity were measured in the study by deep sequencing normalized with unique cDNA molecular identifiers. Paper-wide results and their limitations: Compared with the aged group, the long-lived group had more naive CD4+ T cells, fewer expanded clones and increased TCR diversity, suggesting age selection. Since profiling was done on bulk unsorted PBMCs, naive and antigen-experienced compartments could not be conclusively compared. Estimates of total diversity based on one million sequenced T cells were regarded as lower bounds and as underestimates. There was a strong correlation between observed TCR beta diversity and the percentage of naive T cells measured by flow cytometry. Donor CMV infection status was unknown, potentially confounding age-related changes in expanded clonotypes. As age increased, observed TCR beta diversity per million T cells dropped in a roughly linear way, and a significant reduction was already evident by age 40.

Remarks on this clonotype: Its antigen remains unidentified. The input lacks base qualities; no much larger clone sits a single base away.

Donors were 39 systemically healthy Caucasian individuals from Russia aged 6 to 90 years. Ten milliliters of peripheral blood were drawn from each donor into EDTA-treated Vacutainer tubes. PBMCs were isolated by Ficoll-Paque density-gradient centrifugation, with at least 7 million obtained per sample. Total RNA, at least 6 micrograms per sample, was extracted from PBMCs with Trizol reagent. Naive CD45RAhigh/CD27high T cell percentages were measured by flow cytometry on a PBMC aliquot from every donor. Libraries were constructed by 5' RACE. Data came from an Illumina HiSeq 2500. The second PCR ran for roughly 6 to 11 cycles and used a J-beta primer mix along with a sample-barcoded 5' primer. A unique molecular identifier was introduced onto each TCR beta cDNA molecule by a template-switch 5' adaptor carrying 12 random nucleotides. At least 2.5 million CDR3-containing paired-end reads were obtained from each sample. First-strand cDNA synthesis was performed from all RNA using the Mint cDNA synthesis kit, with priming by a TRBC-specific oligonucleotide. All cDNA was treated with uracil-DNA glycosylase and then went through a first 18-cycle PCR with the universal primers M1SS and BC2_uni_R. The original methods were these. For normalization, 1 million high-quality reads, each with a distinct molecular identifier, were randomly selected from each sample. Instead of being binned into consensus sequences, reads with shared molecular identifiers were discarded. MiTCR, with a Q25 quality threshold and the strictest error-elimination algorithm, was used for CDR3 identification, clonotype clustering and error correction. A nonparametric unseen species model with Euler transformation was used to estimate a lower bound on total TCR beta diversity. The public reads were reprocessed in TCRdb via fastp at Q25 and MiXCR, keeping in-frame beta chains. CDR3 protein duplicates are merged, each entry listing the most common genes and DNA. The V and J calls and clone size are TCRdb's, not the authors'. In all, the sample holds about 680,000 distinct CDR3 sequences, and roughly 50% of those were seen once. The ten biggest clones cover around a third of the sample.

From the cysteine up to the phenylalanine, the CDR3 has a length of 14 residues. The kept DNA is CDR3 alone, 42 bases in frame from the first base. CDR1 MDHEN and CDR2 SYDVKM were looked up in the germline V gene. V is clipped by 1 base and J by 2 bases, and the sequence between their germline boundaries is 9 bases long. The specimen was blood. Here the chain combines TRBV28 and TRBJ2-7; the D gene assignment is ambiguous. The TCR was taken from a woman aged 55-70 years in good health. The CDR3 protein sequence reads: CASSLSYQTYEQYF. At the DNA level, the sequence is TGTGCCAGCAGTTTATCGTACCAGACCTACGAGCAGTACTTC.